This TCR beta chain was observed in a study of blood T cell repertoires in COVID-19 (dated by TCRdb to 2018 to 2021). Describing the broader study: The collaborator samples originated in the United States, Italy and Spain and spanned the acute and convalescent phases of COVID-19. Nearly every sample came with metadata listing a de-identified subject ID, COVID-19 status, age in years and sex. Subjects who had been exposed to COVID-19, were actively infected with it, or had recovered from it provided the deeply sampled blood TCRbeta repertoires that made up the dataset. A freely available public database, intended as a resource for researchers studying the immune response to SARS-CoV-2, is where the repertoires were released. The prospective study material was composed of cDNA or gDNA derived from T cells, B-cell-depleted T cells, or PBMCs. Samples came from the ongoing ImmuneRACE study (first 160 participants) plus 1,254 subjects from 6 global collaborators. Where available, HLA class I and class II types were obtained from metadata supplied by the sample provider rather than from assay-based typing.

TCRbeta CDR3 regions were amplified from genomic DNA using the immunoSEQ Assay, a bias-controlled multiplex PCR. Per the source publication's procedure: Nucleated cell counts per sample were estimated from amplification of reference gene primers within the assay. To quantify the absolute abundance of each unique TCRbeta CDR3 rearrangement, sequence reads were collapsed and filtered. For each sample, productive Simpson clonality was calculated as the square root of Simpson's diversity index over productive rearrangements. TCRdb took over this immuneACCESS table, retaining in-frame rearrangements with V and J assigned. Such tables are incomplete; in checked studies, under half of the missing clones stem from an unresolved V gene, and the remainder is unexplained. V and J calls plus clone size are reproduced from that table; the DNA served to infer D and trimming. The table for this sample lists around 220,000 clones; about 88% of them were counted only once. The ten largest clones capture 2% to 2.5% of the sample.

A second Seattle source provided samples from volunteer blood donors who had recovered from COVID-19. Whole blood was collected in K2EDTA tubes by collaborating institutions according to the institutions' own protocols. For TCRbeta analysis, collaborators shipped samples in one of three forms: frozen whole blood, isolated PBMCs, or DNA extracted from either of those sample types. About this clone itself: Its antigen remains undetermined. Per-base qualities were not stored, and no clone one base away is much larger.

General study outcomes and caveats: The quantity of clinical and demographic metadata differed by source and by participant and was supplied without curation.

Material for sequencing was peripheral blood. The receptor was isolated from a woman aged 40 to 49 who had recovered from COVID-19.

The CDR3 corresponds to CASSLGPPTGNSYEQYF. The nucleotide sequence is TGTGCCAGCAGCTTAGGTCCCCCCACAGGGAACTCCTACGAGCAGTACTTC. The chain was built from TRBV11-2 and TRBJ2-7, and TRBD1 may be the D gene, going by 6 matching bases. The CDR3 sequence holds 17 residues, the cysteine and phenylalanine included. Of all the DNA, just the CDR3 is kept, 51 bases in frame from base 1. The germline V gene provides CDR1 SGHAT and CDR2 FQNNGV. V lost 1 base and J lost 0 bases; the stretch between them is 16 bases long. Here the CDR3 is joined to the reference TRBV11-2 and TRBJ2-7 genes, and the full variable domain is: EAGVAQSPRYKIIEKRQSVAFWCNPISGHATLYWYQQILGQGPKLLIQFQNNGVVDDSQLPKDRFSAERLKGVDSTLKIQPAKLEDSAVYLCASSLGPPTGNSYEQYFGPGTRLTVT.